This TCR beta chain came from a study of radiation and T cells in renal cell carcinoma. Clones were sequenced by immunoSEQ multiplex PCR, and TCRdb holds only the in-frame ones, with some missing. The table has some 44,000 clones, roughly 85% seen once. The time point denotes: blood 4 weeks post-SBRT, at nephrectomy. Sample treatment: 15 Gy SBRT to primary tumor, nephrectomy 4 weeks later. Germline V lookup: CDR1 MNHNS, CDR2 SASEGT. This CDR3 is 15 amino acids long. The V gene lost 0 bases and the J gene lost 3 bases, with 12 bases spanning the gap. The source was blood, collected from a patient whose treatment included radiotherapy and nephrectomy. The source of this sequence is a woman in her 70s with renal cell carcinoma. The chain uses TRBV6-1 and TRBJ2-7; a weak D match, TRBD2 (5 bases). The DNA of the CDR3 is TGTGCCAGCAGTGAAGCCCATCTAGCTGTCTACGAGCAGTACTTC. This gives the protein CASSEAHLAVYEQYF.